This is a list of T cell receptor beta chains from one sample in a study of T cell changes during pregnancy in multiple sclerosis. Clones were sequenced by immunoSEQ multiplex PCR, and TCRdb holds only the in-frame ones, with some missing. This sample yields 100,000 to 150,000 clones, of which roughly 92% are seen a single time; roughly 5.7% belongs to the top ten. The source material was peripheral blood, sampled before pregnancy. All receptors derive from a female donor with multiple sclerosis, enrolled in a pregnancy study. Both conserved end residues are trimmed from each CDR3. A D gene is named only where the DNA matches it firmly.

d_call: TRBD1
v_call: TRBV5-1
j_call: TRBJ2-7
cdr3_aa: ASSAGQGYGEQY

d_call: -
v_call: TRBV7-9
j_call: TRBJ2-3
cdr3_aa: ASSSGSDTQY

d_call: -
v_call: TRBV6-5
j_call: TRBJ1-2
cdr3_aa: ASKRGDYGYT

d_call: -
v_call: TRBV5-6
j_call: TRBJ2-5
cdr3_aa: ASSPTGNQETQY

d_call: -
v_call: TRBV5-1
j_call: TRBJ1-4
cdr3_aa: ASRDPARHEKLF

d_call: -
v_call: TRBV7-9
j_call: TRBJ2-7
cdr3_aa: ASSLLSGTQTYEQY

d_call: TRBD2
v_call: TRBV7-3
j_call: TRBJ2-2
cdr3_aa: ASSLRTSGNTGELF

d_call: TRBD2
v_call: TRBV7-9
j_call: TRBJ2-5
cdr3_aa: ASSLARGRLAGAETQY

d_call: TRBD1
v_call: TRBV6-5
j_call: TRBJ2-7
cdr3_aa: AMRTGYEQY

d_call: TRBD1
v_call: TRBV2
j_call: TRBJ2-5
cdr3_aa: ASSAGQGQTQY

d_call: TRBD2
v_call: TRBV9
j_call: TRBJ2-1
cdr3_aa: ASSVGDGTSGIYNEQF

d_call: -
v_call: TRBV30
j_call: TRBJ1-1
cdr3_aa: AWSLGALEAF

d_call: -
v_call: TRBV14
j_call: TRBJ1-2
cdr3_aa: ASSTPGYYGYT

d_call: TRBD2
v_call: TRBV2
j_call: TRBJ2-5
cdr3_aa: ASSELAGGQETQY

d_call: -
v_call: TRBV14
j_call: TRBJ2-3
cdr3_aa: ASSPRLSPQY

d_call: TRBD1
v_call: TRBV2
j_call: TRBJ1-5
cdr3_aa: ASASRDRGGDQPQH

d_call: -
v_call: TRBV6-1
j_call: TRBJ2-1
cdr3_aa: ASSEAGGTPF

d_call: -
v_call: TRBV30
j_call: TRBJ2-5
cdr3_aa: AGKGGRETQY

d_call: TRBD1
v_call: TRBV5-1
j_call: TRBJ2-7
cdr3_aa: ASSLASTGVLSYEQY

d_call: TRBD1
v_call: TRBV9
j_call: TRBJ2-5
cdr3_aa: ASSVASGTAQETQY

d_call: TRBD1
v_call: TRBV5-4
j_call: TRBJ2-7
cdr3_aa: ASSPEGTGYHEQY

d_call: -
v_call: TRBV15
j_call: TRBJ2-7
cdr3_aa: ATSRALSYEQY

d_call: TRBD1
v_call: TRBV6-1
j_call: TRBJ2-1
cdr3_aa: ATTGTYYNEQF

d_call: -
v_call: TRBV30
j_call: TRBJ1-4
cdr3_aa: AWRIAGTNEKLF

d_call: TRBD2
v_call: TRBV4-1
j_call: TRBJ2-1
cdr3_aa: ASSQEVGDRLGLGRGNEQF

d_call: -
v_call: TRBV11-2
j_call: TRBJ2-7
cdr3_aa: ASSHSYEQY